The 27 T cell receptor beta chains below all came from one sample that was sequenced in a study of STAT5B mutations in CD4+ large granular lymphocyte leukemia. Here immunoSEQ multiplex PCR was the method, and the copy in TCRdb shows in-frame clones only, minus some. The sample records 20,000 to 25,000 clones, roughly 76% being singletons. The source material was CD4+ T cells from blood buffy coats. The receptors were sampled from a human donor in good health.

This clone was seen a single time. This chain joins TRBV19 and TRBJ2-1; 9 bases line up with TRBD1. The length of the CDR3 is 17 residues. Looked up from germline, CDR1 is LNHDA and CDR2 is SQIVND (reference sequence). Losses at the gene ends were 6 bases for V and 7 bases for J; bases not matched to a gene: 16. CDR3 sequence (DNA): TGTGCCAGTAGCAACCTAGGTGGGACAGGGTCCAGGAATGAGCAGTTCTTC. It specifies CASSNLGGTGSRNEQFF.

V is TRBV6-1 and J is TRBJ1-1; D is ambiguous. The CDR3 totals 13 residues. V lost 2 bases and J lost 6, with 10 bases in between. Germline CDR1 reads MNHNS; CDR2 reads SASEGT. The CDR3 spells CASSEWREAEAFF. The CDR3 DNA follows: TGTGCCAGCAGTGAATGGAGGGAGGCTGAAGCTTTCTTT.

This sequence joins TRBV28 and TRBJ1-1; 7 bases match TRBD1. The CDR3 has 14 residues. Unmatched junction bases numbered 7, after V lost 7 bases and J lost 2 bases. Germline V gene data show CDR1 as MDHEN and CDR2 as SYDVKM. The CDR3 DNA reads TGTGCCAGCACTCTGGGACAGAGTAACACTGAAGCTTTCTTT. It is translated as CASTLGQSNTEAFF.

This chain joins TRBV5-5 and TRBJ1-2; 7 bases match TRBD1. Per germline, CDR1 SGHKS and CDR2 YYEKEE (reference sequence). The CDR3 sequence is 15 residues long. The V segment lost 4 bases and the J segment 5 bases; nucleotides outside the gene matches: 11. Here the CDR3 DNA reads TGTGCCAGCAGCCCCCGGACAGGTCCCCTTTATGGCTACACCTTC. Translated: CASSPRTGPLYGYTF.

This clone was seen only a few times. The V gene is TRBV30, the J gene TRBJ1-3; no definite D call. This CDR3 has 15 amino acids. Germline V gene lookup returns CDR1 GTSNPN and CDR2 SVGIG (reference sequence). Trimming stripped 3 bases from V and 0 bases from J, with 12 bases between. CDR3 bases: TGTGCCTGGAGGCCCCGGGGAAGCTCTGGAAACACCATATATTTT. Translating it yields CAWRPRGSSGNTIYF.

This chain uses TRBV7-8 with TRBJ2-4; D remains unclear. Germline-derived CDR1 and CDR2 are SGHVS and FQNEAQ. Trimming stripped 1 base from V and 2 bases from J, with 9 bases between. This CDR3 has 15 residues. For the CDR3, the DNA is TGTGCCAGCAGCTTAGACGAACAGTCCAAAAACATTCAGTACTTC. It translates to CASSLDEQSKNIQYF.

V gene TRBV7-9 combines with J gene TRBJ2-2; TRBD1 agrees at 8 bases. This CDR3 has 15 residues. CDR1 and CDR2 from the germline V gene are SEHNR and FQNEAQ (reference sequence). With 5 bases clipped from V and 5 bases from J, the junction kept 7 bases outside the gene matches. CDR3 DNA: TGTGCCAGCAGCGCCGACAGGGGTCTAACCGGGGAGCTGTTTTTT. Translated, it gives CASSADRGLTGELFF.

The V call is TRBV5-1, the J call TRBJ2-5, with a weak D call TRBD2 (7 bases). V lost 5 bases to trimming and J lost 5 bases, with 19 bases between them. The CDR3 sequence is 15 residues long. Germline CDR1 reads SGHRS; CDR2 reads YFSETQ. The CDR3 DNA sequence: TGCGCCAGCAGTATGGCTAGCGGAGGGGGTGAGACCCAGTACTTC. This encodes CASSMASGGGETQYF.

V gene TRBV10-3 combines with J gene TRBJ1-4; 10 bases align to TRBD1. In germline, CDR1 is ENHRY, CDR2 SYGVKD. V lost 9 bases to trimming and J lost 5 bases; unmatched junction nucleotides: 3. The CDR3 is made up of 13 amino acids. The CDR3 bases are TGTGCCATTGCGGACAGGGGGAATGAAAAACTGTTTTTT. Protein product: CAIADRGNEKLFF.

The CDR3 here is CASPPTGTLNEQYF. The CDR3 DNA follows: TGTGCCAGCCCCCCGACAGGTACTTTAAACGAGCAGTACTTC. This chain links TRBV28 with TRBJ2-7; a possible D gene is TRBD1 (6 bases). This CDR3 contains 14 residues. V lost 8 bases to trimming and J lost 5 bases, with 19 bases between them. Germline CDR1 and CDR2: MDHEN and SYDVKM.

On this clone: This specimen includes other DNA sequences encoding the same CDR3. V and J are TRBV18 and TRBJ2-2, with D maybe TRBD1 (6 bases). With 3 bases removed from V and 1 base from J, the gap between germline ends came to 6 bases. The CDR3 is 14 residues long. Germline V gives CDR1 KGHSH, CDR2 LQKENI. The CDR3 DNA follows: TGTGCCAGCTCACCGGGACAGAACACCGGGGAGCTGTTTTTT. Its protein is CASSPGQNTGELFF. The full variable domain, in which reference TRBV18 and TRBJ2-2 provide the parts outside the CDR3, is NAGVMQNPRHLVRRRGQEARLRCSPMKGHSHVYWYRQLPEEGLKFMVYLQKENIIDESGMPKERFSAEFPKEGPSILRIQQVVRGDSAAYFCASSPGQNTGELFFGEGSRLTVL.

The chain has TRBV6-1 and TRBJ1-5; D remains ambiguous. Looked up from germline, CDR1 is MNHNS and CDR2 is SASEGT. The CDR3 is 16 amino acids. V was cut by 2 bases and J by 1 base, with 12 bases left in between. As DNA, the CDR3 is TGTGCCAGCAGTGAACGTGTTCGGGGAAGCAATCAGCCCCAGCATTTT. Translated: CASSERVRGSNQPQHF.

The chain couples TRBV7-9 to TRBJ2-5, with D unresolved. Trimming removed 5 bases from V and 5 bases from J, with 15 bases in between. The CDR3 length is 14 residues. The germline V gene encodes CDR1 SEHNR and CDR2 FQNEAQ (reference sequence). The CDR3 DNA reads TGTGCCAGCAGCGCTCTGAGTAGTTCGGAGACCCAGTACTTC. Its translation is CASSALSSSETQYF.

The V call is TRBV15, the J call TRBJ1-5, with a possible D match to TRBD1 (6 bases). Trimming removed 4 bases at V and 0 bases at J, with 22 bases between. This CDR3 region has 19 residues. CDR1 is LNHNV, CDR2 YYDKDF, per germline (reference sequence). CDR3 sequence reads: CATSTFVGQNLYSNQPQHF. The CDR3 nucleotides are TGTGCCACCAGCACTTTCGTTGGACAGAATCTTTATAGCAATCAGCCCCAGCATTTT.

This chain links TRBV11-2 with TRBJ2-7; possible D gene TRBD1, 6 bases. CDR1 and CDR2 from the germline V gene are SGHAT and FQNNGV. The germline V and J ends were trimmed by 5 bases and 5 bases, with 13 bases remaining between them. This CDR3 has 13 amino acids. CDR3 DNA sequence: TGTGCCAGCAGCGCAGGACAGAGGGACGAGCAGTACTTC. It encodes CASSAGQRDEQYF.

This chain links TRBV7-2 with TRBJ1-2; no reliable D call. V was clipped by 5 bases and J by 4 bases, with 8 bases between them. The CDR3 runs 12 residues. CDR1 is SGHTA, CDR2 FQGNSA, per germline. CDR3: CASSRASYGYTF. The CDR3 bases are TGTGCCAGCAGCCGAGCCAGCTATGGCTACACCTTC.

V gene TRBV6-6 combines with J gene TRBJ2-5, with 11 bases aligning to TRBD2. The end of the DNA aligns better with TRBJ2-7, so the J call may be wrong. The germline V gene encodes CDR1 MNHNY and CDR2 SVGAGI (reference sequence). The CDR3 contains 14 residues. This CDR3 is CASILTSGSYEQYF. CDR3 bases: TGTGCCAGCATCCTTACTAGCGGGAGCTACGAGCAGTACTTC.

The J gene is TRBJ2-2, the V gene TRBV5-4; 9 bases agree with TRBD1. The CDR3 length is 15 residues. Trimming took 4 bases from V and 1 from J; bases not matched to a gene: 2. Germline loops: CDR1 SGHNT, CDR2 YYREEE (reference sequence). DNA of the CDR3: TGTGCCAGCAGCAGGGGACAGGGGAACACCGGGGAGCTGTTTTTT. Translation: CASSRGQGNTGELFF. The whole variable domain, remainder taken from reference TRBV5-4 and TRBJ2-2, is ETGVTQSPTHLIKTRGQQVTLRCSSQSGHNTVSWYQQALGQGPQFIFQYYREEENGRGNFPPRFSGLQFPNYSSELNVNALELDDSALYLCASSRGQGNTGELFFGEGSRLTVL.

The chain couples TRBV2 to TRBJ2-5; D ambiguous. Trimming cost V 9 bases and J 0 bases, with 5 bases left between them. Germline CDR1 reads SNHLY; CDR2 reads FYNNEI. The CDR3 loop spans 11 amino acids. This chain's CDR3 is CASSYQETQYF. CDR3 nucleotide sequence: TGTGCCAGTAGCTACCAAGAGACCCAGTACTTC.

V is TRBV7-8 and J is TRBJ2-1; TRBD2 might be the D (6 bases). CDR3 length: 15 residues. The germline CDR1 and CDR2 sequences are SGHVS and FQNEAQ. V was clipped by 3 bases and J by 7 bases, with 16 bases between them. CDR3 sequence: CASSLGKGGLNEQFF. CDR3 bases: TGTGCCAGCAGCTTGGGGAAAGGAGGACTAAATGAGCAGTTCTTC.

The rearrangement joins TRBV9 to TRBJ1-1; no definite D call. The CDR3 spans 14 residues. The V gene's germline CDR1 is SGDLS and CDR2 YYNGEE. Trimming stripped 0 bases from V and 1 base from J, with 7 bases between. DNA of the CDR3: TGTGCCAGCAGCGTAGGGCCGGGGAACACTGAAGCTTTCTTT. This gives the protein CASSVGPGNTEAFF.

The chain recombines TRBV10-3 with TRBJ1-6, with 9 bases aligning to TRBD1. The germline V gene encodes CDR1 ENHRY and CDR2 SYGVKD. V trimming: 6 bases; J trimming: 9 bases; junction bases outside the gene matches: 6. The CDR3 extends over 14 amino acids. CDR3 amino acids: CAIRVTGGSSPLHF. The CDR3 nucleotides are TGTGCCATCAGGGTGACAGGGGGTTCTTCACCCCTCCACTTT.

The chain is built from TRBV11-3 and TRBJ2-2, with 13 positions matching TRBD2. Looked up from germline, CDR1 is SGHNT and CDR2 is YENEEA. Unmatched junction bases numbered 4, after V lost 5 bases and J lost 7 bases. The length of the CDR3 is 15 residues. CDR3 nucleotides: TGTGCCAGCAGCCCCGGGACTAGCGGGATCGGGGAGCTGTTTTTT. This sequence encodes CASSPGTSGIGELFF. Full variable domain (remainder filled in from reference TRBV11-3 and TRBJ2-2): EAGVVQSPRYKIIEKKQPVAFWCNPISGHNTLYWYLQNLGQGPELLIRYENEEAVDDSQLPKDRFSAERLKGVDSTLKIQPAELGDSAVYLCASSPGTSGIGELFFGEGSRLTVL.

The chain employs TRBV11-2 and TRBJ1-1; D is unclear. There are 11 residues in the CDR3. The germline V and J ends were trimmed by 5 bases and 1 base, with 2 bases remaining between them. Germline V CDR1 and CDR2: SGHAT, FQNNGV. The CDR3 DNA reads TGTGCCAGCAGCCAGAACACTGAAGCTTTCTTT. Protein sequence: CASSQNTEAFF.

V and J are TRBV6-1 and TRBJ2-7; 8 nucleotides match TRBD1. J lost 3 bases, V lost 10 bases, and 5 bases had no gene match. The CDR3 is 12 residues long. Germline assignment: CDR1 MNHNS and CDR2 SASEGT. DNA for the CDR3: TGTGCCACCGGCGGACAGGGCTACGAGCAGTACTTC. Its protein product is CATGGQGYEQYF.

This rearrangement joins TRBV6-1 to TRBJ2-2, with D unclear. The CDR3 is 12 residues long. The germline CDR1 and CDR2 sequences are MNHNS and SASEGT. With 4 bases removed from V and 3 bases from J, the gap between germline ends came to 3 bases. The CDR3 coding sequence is TGTGCCAGCAGTGTTTACACCGGGGAGCTGTTTTTT. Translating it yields CASSVYTGELFF.

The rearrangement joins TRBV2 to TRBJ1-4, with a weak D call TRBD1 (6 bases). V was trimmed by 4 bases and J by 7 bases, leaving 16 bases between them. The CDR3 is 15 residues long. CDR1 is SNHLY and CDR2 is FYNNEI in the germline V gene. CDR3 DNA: TGTGCCAGCAGTGCCAGGGGAGGGTTTCGTGAAAAACTGTTTTTT. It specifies CASSARGGFREKLFF.